The rows below give T cell receptor beta chains drawn from one sample of a study of cytomegalovirus exposure and HLA in healthy donors. Measured with immunoSEQ multiplex PCR; TCRdb has only the in-frame clones, and not every one. The data contain some 130,000 clones, approximately 77% of them seen just once; the ten biggest clones take up about 1.4%. Sequencing used PBMCs. Receptors were obtained from a woman between 40 and 50 years old in good health and CMV-seronegative. Both conserved end residues are part of each CDR3. D genes are given only for firm matches.

TRBD1 TRBJ1-1 TRBV11-2 CASSPGTGLGAFF
- TRBJ1-1 TRBV7-2 CASSPRRGNTEAFF
- TRBJ1-3 TRBV19 CASSIRGSGNTIYF
- TRBJ2-1 TRBV4-2 CASSQGRGGEQFF
- TRBJ1-2 TRBV2 CASRPNSYGYTF
TRBD1 TRBJ1-2 TRBV29-1 CSVVTGTGSLYGYTF
- TRBJ1-5 TRBV21-1 CASSDITGTGDRGNQPQHF
TRBD1 TRBJ2-2 TRBV27 CASSLDRGRTGELFF
TRBD1 TRBJ1-1 TRBV7-8 CASSLGLETGGGEAFF
TRBD2 TRBJ2-1 TRBV6-5 CASSYSGLAGSEQFF
- TRBJ2-7 TRBV15 CATSKRRDAQGLYGGSYEQYF
- TRBJ1-1 TRBV5-6 CASSLGAGTEAFF
TRBD2 TRBJ2-7 TRBV10-3 CAIRPGLAAPHEQYF